This T cell receptor (beta chain) was profiled in a study of T cells in Graves' hyperthyroidism and ophthalmopathy. RNA transcripts were the template for amplifying TCR beta CDR3 regions. HTBI primers were employed in a first-round RT-PCR of the TCR CDR3. MiXCR, applied by TCRdb to the multiplex PCR reads, yields one record per CDR3 protein. This sample has hundreds of thousands of distinct CDR3 sequences, with 11% to 15% found just once. Germline V gene lookup returns CDR1 SGHTA and CDR2 FQGTGA. With 5 bases clipped from V and 6 bases from J, the junction kept 9 bases outside the gene matches. The CDR3 covers 15 residues.

The sequence came from a woman aged 35 to 49 with Graves' hyperthyroidism. Sample: blood. This chain connects TRBV7-3 to TRBJ2-1, with TRBD2 matching over 8 bases. CDR3 in amino acids: CASSALAGGFNEQFF. The CDR3 DNA sequence: TGTGCCAGCAGCGCCCTTGCGGGAGGATTCAATGAGCAGTTCTTC. Complete variable domain (other parts from reference TRBV7-3 and TRBJ2-1): GAGVSQTPSNKVTEKGKYVELRCDPISGHTALYWYRQSLGQGPEFLIYFQGTGAADDSGLPNDRFFAVRPEGSVSTLKIQRTERGDSAVYLCASSALAGGFNEQFFGPGTRLTVL.